Presented here are 16 T cell receptor beta chains from one specimen sequenced in a study of ipilimumab plus nivolumab after autologous stem cell transplantation. Clones were read by immunoSEQ multiplex PCR, and TCRdb kept only the in-frame ones, dropping some. The sample records about 40,000 clones, more than 85% being singletons. The sequencing here drew on PBMCs, taken in a trial of ipilimumab plus nivolumab as post-transplant consolidation. Source of these receptors: a male donor with multiple myeloma.

V usage is TRBV19 and J usage is TRBJ1-2, with TRBD1 matching 9 bases. The CDR3 length is 16 residues. The ends lost 1 base at V and 4 bases at J; junction bases unmatched: 7. Germline lookup yields CDR1 LNHDA and CDR2 SQIVND (reference sequence). The CDR3 region is CASSIVPGQGSYGYTF. DNA of the CDR3: TGTGCCAGTAGTATAGTCCCGGGACAGGGAAGCTATGGCTACACCTTC. Filled out from reference TRBV19 and TRBJ1-2, the complete variable domain reads DGGITQSPKYLFRKEGQNVTLSCEQNLNHDAMYWYRQDPGQGLRLIYYSQIVNDFQKGDIAEGYSVSREKKESFPLTVTSAQKNPTAFYLCASSIVPGQGSYGYTFGSGTRLTVV.

The chain combines TRBV28 with TRBJ2-2; TRBD2 is a possible D gene (5 bases). Germline lookup yields CDR1 MDHEN and CDR2 SYDVKM. Deletions cut 2 bases from V and 7 bases from J, with 11 bases between. The length of the CDR3 is 14 residues. This CDR3 is CASSLAREYGELFF. As DNA, the CDR3 is TGTGCCAGCAGTTTAGCCCGGGAATACGGGGAGCTGTTTTTT. The full variable domain, in which reference TRBV28 and TRBJ2-2 provide the parts outside the CDR3, is DVKVTQSSRYLVKRTGEKVFLECVQDMDHENMFWYRQDPGLGLRLIYFSYDVKMKEKGDIPEGYSVSREKKERFSLILESASTNQTSMYLCASSLAREYGELFFGEGSRLTVL.

The V and J genes are TRBV18 and TRBJ2-1; 7 nucleotides line up with TRBD1. Germline CDR1 reads KGHSH; CDR2 reads LQKENI. The CDR3 is 15 amino acids. V lost 4 bases to trimming and J lost 0 bases; unmatched junction nucleotides: 3. The DNA for the CDR3 is TGTGCCAGCTCACAAGGGACAGCCTCCTACAATGAGCAGTTCTTC. Translating it yields CASSQGTASYNEQFF.

The V gene is TRBV7-9, the J gene TRBJ2-3, with D possibly matching TRBD2 (6 bases). The CDR3 has 12 amino acids. Trimming left V 5 bases short and J 6 bases short, with 9 bases between. Germline CDR1 is SEHNR and CDR2 is FQNEAQ (reference sequence). The CDR3 sequence: CASSRGSDTQYF. Written as DNA, the CDR3 is TGTGCCAGCAGCCGGGGGTCGGATACGCAGTATTTT.

CDR3 protein: CASSQDRRYYGYTF. The CDR3 bases are TGTGCCAGCAGTCAGGACAGGAGGTACTATGGCTACACCTTC. The chain is built from TRBV2 and TRBJ1-2; 7 positions match TRBD1. The germline V gene has CDR1 SNHLY and CDR2 FYNNEI. CDR3 length: 14 amino acids. V lost 5 bases, J lost 3 bases, and 6 bases stayed unmatched.

The J gene is TRBJ1-2, the V gene TRBV5-1; D unclear. The CDR3 is 12 amino acids. V lost 0 bases and J lost 4, with 4 bases in between. Germline V gene sequence: CDR1 SGHRS, CDR2 YFSETQ. Here the CDR3 reads CASSLAGYGYTF. CDR3 DNA sequence: TGCGCCAGCAGCTTGGCAGGCTATGGCTACACCTTC.

This rearrangement joins TRBV7-7 to TRBJ2-3; TRBD2 matches 7 bases. The ends lost 3 bases at V and 3 bases at J; junction bases unmatched: 6. The germline V gene encodes CDR1 SSHAT and CDR2 FNYEAQ (reference sequence). This CDR3 has 15 residues. CDR3 sequence: CASSFRGRGTDTQYF. CDR3 coding DNA: TGTGCCAGCAGCTTCCGCGGGAGAGGGACAGATACGCAGTATTTT.

This chain links TRBV19 with TRBJ2-1, with 8 bases identical to TRBD2. This CDR3 is 15 amino acids long. CDR1 LNHDA and CDR2 SQIVND come from the germline V gene (reference sequence). V lost 7 bases to trimming and J lost 9 bases; unmatched junction nucleotides: 14. In DNA, the CDR3 is TGTGCCAGTAAAGTTGTGCGGGGGGCAGAGTTTGAGCAGTTCTTC. Translation: CASKVVRGAEFEQFF.

This clone was seen a few times. CDR3 amino acids: CAWRPGFIRRGEKLFF. The CDR3 DNA reads as TGTGCCTGGAGGCCCGGGTTCATAAGGAGGGGTGAAAAACTGTTTTTT. The genes are TRBV30 and TRBJ1-4; a possible D gene is TRBD1 (5 bases). V lost 3 bases and J lost 7, with 21 bases in between. Germline V gene lookup returns CDR1 GTSNPN and CDR2 SVGIG (reference sequence). CDR3 size: 16 residues.

The J gene is TRBJ2-1, the V gene TRBV27; no definite D call. There are 17 residues in the CDR3. Deletions cut 3 bases from V and 1 base from J, with 16 bases between. From germline, CDR1 is MNHEY and CDR2 SMNVEV (reference sequence). The CDR3 nucleotides are TGTGCCAGCAGTTTCCGACGTAGGCAGTGGTCCTACAATGAGCAGTTCTTC. Its protein product is CASSFRRRQWSYNEQFF.

This clone occurred once. This chain links TRBV12-5 with TRBJ2-1, with TRBD1 matching 9 bases. Trimming cost V 6 bases and J 2 bases; bases outside gene matches: 11. Germline V gives CDR1 LGHNT, CDR2 FRNRAP. CDR3 size: 17 residues. Written as DNA, the CDR3 is TGTGCTAGTGGACGACTACAGGGGGCTCTAGCCTACAATGAGCAGTTCTTC. Translation gives CASGRLQGALAYNEQFF.

The V and J genes are TRBV7-6 and TRBJ2-2; tentatively, D is TRBD2 (6 bases). CDR3 length: 15 residues. CDR1 and CDR2 from the germline V gene are SGHVS and FNYEAQ. The V end was cut by 5 bases, the J end by 5 bases, with 15 bases between. The CDR3 reads CASSLSGRYTGELFF. The DNA of the CDR3 is TGTGCCAGCAGCCTTTCAGGGAGGTATACCGGGGAGCTGTTTTTT. Variable domain in full (rest from reference TRBV7-6 and TRBJ2-2): GAGVSQSPRYKVTKRGQDVALRCDPISGHVSLYWYRQALGQGPEFLTYFNYEAQQDKSGLPNDRFSAERPEGSISTLTIQRTEQRDSAMYRCASSLSGRYTGELFFGEGSRLTVL.

This sequence joins TRBV5-1 and TRBJ1-1; D gene ambiguous. Trimming pared 0 bases from V and 3 bases from J, leaving 9 bases between. From germline, CDR1 is SGHRS and CDR2 YFSETQ. This CDR3 is built from 14 residues. The CDR3 here is CASSLDREDTEAFF. As DNA, the CDR3 is TGCGCCAGCAGCTTGGACAGAGAGGACACTGAAGCTTTCTTT.

This clone is a singleton in its sample. The gene calls are TRBV7-2 and TRBJ1-2; D is unclear. This CDR3 region has 16 residues. Trimming shortened V by 5 bases and J by 6 bases, and 22 bases separated the two germline ends. Germline CDR1 and CDR2: SGHTA and FQGNSA. CDR3 DNA sequence: TGTGCCAGCAGCCCACTCGGGGTGGAGGGTCTCAATGGCTACACCTTC. Translating gives CASSPLGVEGLNGYTF.

This clone appeared once. The CDR3 loop is CASSFAGGETQYF. DNA for the CDR3: TGTGCCAGCAGCTTTGCGGGGGGAGAGACCCAGTACTTC. This chain joins TRBV5-6 and TRBJ2-5; 8 bases line up with TRBD2. The germline gives CDR1 SGHDT, CDR2 YYEEEE. The CDR3 runs 13 residues. V lost 2 bases, J lost 4 bases, and 1 base stayed unmatched.

This clone appeared a single time. The rearrangement uses TRBV7-3 and TRBJ1-5, with TRBD1 matching over 7 bases. The germline CDR1 and CDR2 sequences are SGHTA and FQGTGA. V trimming: 1 base; J trimming: 3 bases; junction bases outside the gene matches: 9. The CDR3 length is 17 residues. CDR3: CASSLKRAGGFNQPQHF. In DNA form, the CDR3 reads TGTGCCAGCAGCTTAAAAAGGGCAGGGGGTTTCAATCAGCCCCAGCATTTT.